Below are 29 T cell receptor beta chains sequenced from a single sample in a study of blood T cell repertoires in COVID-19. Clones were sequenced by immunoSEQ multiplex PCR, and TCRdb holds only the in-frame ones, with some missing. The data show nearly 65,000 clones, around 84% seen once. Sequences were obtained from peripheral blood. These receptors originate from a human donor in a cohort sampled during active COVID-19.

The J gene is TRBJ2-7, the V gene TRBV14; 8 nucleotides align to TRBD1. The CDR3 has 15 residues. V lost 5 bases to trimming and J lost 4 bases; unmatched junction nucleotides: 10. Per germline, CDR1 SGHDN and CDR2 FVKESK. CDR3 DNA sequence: TGTGCCAGCAGCGGCCTAGGGACAGGACCATACGAGCAGTACTTC. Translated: CASSGLGTGPYEQYF. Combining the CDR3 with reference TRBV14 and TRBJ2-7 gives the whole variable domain EAGVTQFPSHSVIEKGQTVTLRCDPISGHDNLYWYRRVMGKEIKFLLHFVKESKQDESGMPNNRFLAERTGGTYSTLKVQPAELEDSGVYFCASSGLGTGPYEQYFGPGTRLTVT.

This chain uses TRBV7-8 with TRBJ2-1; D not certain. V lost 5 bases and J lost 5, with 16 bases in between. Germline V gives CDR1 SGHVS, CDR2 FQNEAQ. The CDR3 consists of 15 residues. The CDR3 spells CASSPYFDTDNEQFF. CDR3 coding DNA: TGTGCCAGCAGCCCTTACTTCGATACGGACAATGAGCAGTTCTTC.

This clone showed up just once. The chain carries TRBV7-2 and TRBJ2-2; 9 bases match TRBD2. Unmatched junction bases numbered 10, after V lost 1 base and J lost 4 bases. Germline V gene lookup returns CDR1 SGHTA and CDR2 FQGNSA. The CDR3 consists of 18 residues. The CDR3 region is CASSLEEVISGGTGELFF. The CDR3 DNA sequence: TGTGCCAGCAGCTTAGAGGAGGTGATTAGCGGGGGCACCGGGGAGCTGTTTTTT.

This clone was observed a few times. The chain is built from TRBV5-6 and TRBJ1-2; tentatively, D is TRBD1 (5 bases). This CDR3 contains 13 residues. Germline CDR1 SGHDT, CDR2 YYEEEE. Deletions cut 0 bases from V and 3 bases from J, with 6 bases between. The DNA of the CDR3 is TGTGCCAGCAGCTTGGTACAGGACTATGGCTACACCTTC. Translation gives CASSLVQDYGYTF.

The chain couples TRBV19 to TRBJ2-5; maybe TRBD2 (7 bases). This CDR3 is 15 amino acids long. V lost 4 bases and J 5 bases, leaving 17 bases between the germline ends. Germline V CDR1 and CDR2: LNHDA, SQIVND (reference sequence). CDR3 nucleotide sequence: TGTGCCAGTAGTACCCTGGGGGGGGCCGGGGAGACCCAGTACTTC. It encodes CASSTLGGAGETQYF.

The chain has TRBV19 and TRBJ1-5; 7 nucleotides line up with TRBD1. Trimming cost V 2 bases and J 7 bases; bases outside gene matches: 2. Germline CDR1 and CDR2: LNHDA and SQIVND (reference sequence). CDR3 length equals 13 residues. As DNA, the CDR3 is TGTGCCAGTAGTATACAGGGGGACCAGCCCCAGCATTTT. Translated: CASSIQGDQPQHF. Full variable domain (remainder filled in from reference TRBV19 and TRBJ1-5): DGGITQSPKYLFRKEGQNVTLSCEQNLNHDAMYWYRQDPGQGLRLIYYSQIVNDFQKGDIAEGYSVSREKKESFPLTVTSAQKNPTAFYLCASSIQGDQPQHFGDGTRLSIL.

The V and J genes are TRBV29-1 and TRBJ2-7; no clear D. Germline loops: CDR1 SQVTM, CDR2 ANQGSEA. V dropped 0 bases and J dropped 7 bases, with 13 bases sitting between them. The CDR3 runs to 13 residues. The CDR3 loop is CSVEDSTPWEQYF. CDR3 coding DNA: TGCAGCGTTGAAGATTCAACACCCTGGGAGCAGTACTTC.

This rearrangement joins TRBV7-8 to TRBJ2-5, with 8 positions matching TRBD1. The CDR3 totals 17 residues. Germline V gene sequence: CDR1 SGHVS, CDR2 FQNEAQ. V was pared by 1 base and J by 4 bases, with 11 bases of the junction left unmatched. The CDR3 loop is CASSLEGTGLIPETQYF. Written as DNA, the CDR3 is TGTGCCAGCAGCTTAGAGGGGACAGGCTTAATCCCAGAGACCCAGTACTTC. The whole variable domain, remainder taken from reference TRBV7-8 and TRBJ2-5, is GAGVSQSPRYKVAKRGQDVALRCDPISGHVSLFWYQQALGQGPEFLTYFQNEAQLDKSGLPSDRFFAERPEGSVSTLKIQRTQQEDSAVYLCASSLEGTGLIPETQYFGPGTRLLVL.

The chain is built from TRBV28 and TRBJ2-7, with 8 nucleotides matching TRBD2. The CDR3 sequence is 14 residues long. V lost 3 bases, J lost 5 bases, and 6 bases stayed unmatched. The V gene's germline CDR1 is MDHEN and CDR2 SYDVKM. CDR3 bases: TGTGCCAGCAGTTTTCAAGCGGGAGTAAACGAGCAGTACTTC. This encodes CASSFQAGVNEQYF.

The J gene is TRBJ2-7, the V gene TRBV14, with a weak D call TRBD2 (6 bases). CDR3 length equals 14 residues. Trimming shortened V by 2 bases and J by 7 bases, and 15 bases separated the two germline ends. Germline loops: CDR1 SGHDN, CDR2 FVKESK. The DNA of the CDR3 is TGTGCCAGCAGCCAACTGAAAACCGGGGGAGAGCAGTACTTC. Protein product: CASSQLKTGGEQYF.

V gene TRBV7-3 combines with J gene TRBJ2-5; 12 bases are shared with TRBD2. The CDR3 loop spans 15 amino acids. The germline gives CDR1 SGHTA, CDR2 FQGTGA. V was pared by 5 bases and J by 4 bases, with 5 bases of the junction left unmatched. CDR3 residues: CASSETSGGGETQYF. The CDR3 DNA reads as TGTGCCAGCAGCGAGACTAGCGGGGGCGGAGAGACCCAGTACTTC.

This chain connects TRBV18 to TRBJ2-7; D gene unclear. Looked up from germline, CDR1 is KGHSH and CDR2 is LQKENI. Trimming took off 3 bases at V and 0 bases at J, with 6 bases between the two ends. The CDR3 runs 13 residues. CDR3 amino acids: CASSPLASYEQYF. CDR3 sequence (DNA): TGTGCCAGCTCACCCTTAGCCTCCTACGAGCAGTACTTC. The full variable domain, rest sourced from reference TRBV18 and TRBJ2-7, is NAGVMQNPRHLVRRRGQEARLRCSPMKGHSHVYWYRQLPEEGLKFMVYLQKENIIDESGMPKERFSAEFPKEGPSILRIQQVVRGDSAAYFCASSPLASYEQYFGPGTRLTVT.

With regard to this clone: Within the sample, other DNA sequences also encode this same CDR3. The CDR3 is CASSREGRTDTQYF. The CDR3 bases are TGCGCCAGCAGCCGGGAGGGCCGCACAGATACGCAGTATTTT. The chain employs TRBV5-1 and TRBJ2-3, with 8 bases identical to TRBD2. Per germline, CDR1 SGHRS and CDR2 YFSETQ. The CDR3 is made up of 14 amino acids. After removal of 4 bases from V and 1 base from J, the junction contained 2 bases not matched to a gene.

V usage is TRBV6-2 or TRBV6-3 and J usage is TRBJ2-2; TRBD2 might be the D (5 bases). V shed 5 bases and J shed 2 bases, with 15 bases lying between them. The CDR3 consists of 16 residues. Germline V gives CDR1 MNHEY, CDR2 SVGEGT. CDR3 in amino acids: CASSTPRVPNTGELFF. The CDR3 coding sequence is TGTGCCAGCAGTACACCGCGGGTCCCTAACACCGGGGAGCTGTTTTTT.

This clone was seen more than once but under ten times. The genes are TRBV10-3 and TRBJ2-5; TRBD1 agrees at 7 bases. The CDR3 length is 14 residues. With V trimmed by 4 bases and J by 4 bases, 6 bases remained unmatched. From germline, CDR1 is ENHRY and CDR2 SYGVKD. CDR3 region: CAISAAGGLETQYF. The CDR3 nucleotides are TGTGCCATCAGTGCGGCAGGGGGTCTAGAGACCCAGTACTTC.

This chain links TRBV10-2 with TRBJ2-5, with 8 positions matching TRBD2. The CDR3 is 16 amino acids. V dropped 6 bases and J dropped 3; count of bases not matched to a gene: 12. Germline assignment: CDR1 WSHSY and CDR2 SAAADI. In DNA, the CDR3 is TGCGCCAGCAGAAACTACGAAACTAGCGGCGAAGAGACCCAGTACTTC. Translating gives CASRNYETSGEETQYF.

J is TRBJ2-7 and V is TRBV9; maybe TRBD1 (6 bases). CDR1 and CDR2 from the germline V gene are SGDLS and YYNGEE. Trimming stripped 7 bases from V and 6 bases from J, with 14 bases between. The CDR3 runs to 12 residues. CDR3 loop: CASEGDIGEQYF. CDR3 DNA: TGTGCCAGCGAGGGGGATATCGGCGAGCAGTACTTC.

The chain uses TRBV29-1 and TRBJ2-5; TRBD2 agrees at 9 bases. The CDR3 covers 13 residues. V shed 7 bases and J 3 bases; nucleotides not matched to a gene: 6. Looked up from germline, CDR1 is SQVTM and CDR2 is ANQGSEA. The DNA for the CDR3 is TGCAGCGACAGTAGCGGGGGAGAAGAGACCCAGTACTTC. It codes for CSDSSGGEETQYF.

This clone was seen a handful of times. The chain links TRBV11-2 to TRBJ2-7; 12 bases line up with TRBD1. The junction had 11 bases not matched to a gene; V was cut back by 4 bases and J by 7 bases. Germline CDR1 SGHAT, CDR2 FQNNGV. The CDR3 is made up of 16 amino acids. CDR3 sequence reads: CASSSIAGQGAGEQYF. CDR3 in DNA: TGTGCCAGCAGCTCGATAGCGGGACAGGGGGCCGGAGAGCAGTACTTC. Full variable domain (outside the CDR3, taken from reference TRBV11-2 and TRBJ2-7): EAGVAQSPRYKIIEKRQSVAFWCNPISGHATLYWYQQILGQGPKLLIQFQNNGVVDDSQLPKDRFSAERLKGVDSTLKIQPAKLEDSAVYLCASSSIAGQGAGEQYFGPGTRLTVT.

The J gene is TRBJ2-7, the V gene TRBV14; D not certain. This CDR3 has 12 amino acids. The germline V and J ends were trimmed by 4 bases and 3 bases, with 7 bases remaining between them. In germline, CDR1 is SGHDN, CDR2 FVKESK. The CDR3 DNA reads TGTGCCAGCAGCCGGTCCGGCTACGAGCAGTACTTC. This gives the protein CASSRSGYEQYF.

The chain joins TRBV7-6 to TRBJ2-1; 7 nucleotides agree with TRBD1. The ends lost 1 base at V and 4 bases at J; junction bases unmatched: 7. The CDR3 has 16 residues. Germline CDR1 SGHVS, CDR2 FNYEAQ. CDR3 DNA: TGTGCCAGCAGCTTAGAGCCGGGACAGTTATACAATGAGCAGTTCTTC. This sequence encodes CASSLEPGQLYNEQFF. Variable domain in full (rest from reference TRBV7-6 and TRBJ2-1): GAGVSQSPRYKVTKRGQDVALRCDPISGHVSLYWYRQALGQGPEFLTYFNYEAQQDKSGLPNDRFSAERPEGSISTLTIQRTEQRDSAMYRCASSLEPGQLYNEQFFGPGTRLTVL.

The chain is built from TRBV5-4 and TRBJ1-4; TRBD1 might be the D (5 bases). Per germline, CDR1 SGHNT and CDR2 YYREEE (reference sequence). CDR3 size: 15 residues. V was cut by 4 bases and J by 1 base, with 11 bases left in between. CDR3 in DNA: TGTGCCAGCAGCAGAGGACAAGAAACTAATGAAAAACTGTTTTTT. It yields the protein CASSRGQETNEKLFF. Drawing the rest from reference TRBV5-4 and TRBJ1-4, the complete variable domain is ETGVTQSPTHLIKTRGQQVTLRCSSQSGHNTVSWYQQALGQGPQFIFQYYREEENGRGNFPPRFSGLQFPNYSSELNVNALELDDSALYLCASSRGQETNEKLFFGSGTQLSVL.

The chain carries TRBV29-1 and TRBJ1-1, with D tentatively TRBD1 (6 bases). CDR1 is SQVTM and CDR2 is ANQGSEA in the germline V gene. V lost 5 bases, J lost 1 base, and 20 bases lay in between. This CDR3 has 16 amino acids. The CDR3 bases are TGCAGCGTTCGGGGGGGGGCAGGCCTTCCGAACACTGAAGCTTTCTTT. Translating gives CSVRGGAGLPNTEAFF. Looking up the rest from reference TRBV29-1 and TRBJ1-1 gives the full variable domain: SAVISQKPSRDICQRGTSLTIQCQVDSQVTMMFWYRQQPGQSLTLIATANQGSEATYESGFVIDKFPISRPNLTFSTLTVSNMSPEDSSIYLCSVRGGAGLPNTEAFFGQGTRLTVV.

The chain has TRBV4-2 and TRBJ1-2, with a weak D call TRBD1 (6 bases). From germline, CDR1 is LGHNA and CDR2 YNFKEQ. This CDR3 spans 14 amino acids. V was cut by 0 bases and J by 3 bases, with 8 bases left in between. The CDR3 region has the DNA TGTGCCAGCAGCCAAGATGGGGGCTACTATGGCTACACCTTC. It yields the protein CASSQDGGYYGYTF.

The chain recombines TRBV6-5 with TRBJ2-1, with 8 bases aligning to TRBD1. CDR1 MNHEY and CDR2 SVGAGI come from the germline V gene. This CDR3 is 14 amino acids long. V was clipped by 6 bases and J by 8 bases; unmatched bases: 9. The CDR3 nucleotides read TGTGCCAGCAGCATCGGACAGGGATGGGATGAGCAGTTCTTC. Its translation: CASSIGQGWDEQFF.

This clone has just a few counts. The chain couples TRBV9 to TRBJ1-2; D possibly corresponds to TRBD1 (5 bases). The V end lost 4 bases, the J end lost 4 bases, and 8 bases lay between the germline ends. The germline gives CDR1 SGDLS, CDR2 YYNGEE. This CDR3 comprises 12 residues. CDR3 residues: CASSSGLYGYTF. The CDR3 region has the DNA TGTGCCAGCAGCTCGGGACTCTATGGCTACACCTTC.

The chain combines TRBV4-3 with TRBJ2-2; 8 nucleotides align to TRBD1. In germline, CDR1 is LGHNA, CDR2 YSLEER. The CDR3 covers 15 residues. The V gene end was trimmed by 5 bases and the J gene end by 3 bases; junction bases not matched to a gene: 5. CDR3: CASSSGQGYTGELFF. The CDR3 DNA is TGCGCCAGCAGCTCTGGACAGGGCTACACCGGGGAGCTGTTTTTT.

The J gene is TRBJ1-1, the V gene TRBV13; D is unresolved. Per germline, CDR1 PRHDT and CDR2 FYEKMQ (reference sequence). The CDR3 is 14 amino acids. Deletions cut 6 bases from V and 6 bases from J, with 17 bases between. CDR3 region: CASRNFRVMAEAFF. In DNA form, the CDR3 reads TGTGCCAGCAGGAATTTCCGGGTAATGGCTGAAGCTTTCTTT.

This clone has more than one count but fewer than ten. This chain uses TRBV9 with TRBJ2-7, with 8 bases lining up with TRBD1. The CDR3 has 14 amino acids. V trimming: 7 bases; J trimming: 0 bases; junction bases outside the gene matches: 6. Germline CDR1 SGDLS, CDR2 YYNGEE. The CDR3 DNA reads TGTGCCAGCGGCCGGGACAGGAGCTCCTACGAGCAGTACTTC. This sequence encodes CASGRDRSSYEQYF.